One and the same sample provided the 24 T cell receptor beta chains below, sequenced in a study of CD8 T cells in ankylosing spondylitis. TCRdb used MiXCR to reprocess the 5' RACE reads, holding one entry per CDR3 protein. The sample includes some 300,000 distinct CDR3 sequences, roughly 20% of them seen just once. Sequencing used blood, either unsorted or a sorted T cell fraction (not recorded which). These receptors originate from a female donor with ankylosing spondylitis or in good health (not recorded which).

This clonotype was seen more than once but under ten times. The V and J genes are TRBV20-1 and TRBJ2-3; 11 bases agree with TRBD2. CDR3 length: 14 amino acids. In germline, CDR1 is DFQATT, CDR2 SNEGSKA (reference sequence). Germline trimming cut 5 bases from V and 2 bases from J; bases unmatched to any gene: 3. CDR3 protein: CSAGTSGNTDTQYF. The CDR3 DNA is TGCAGTGCTGGGACTAGCGGAAACACAGATACGCAGTATTTT.

This clonotype was seen a few times. The chain joins TRBV4-3 to TRBJ2-1, with 9 bases identical to TRBD1. CDR1 is LGHNA, CDR2 YSLEER, per germline. The CDR3 is made up of 15 amino acids. The J segment lost 4 bases and the V segment lost 3 bases, leaving 4 bases of the junction unmatched. The CDR3 here is CASSQTGGLYNEQFF. DNA of the CDR3: TGCGCCAGCAGCCAGACAGGGGGTCTGTACAATGAGCAGTTCTTC.

This clonotype has at least ten counts. The chain links TRBV4-3 to TRBJ2-7; 7 bases align to TRBD2. Germline-derived CDR1 and CDR2 are LGHNA and YSLEER. The CDR3 is 16 residues long. With 3 bases clipped from V and 3 bases from J, the junction kept 11 bases outside the gene matches. Here the CDR3 DNA reads TGCGCCAGCAGCCAGTCTAGCGGAGGCCTCTTCTACGAGCAGTACTTC. This sequence encodes CASSQSSGGLFYEQYF.

The chain uses TRBV30 and TRBJ2-1; maybe TRBD2 (5 bases). Trimming stripped 3 bases from V and 9 bases from J, with 9 bases between. Germline loops: CDR1 GTSNPN, CDR2 SVGIG (reference sequence). CDR3 length equals 11 residues. The CDR3 bases are TGTGCCTGGAGGGGAGCGAGTGAGCAGTTCTTC. Protein product: CAWRGASEQFF.

The chain carries TRBV29-1 and TRBJ1-4; no reliable D call. The V end was cut by 5 bases, the J end by 6 bases, with 10 bases between. Germline-derived CDR1 and CDR2 are SQVTM and ANQGSEA. The CDR3 has 12 residues. The CDR3 reads CSVLAYDEKLFF. In DNA form, the CDR3 reads TGCAGCGTTCTCGCATATGATGAAAAACTGTTTTTT.

This clonotype was detected only a few times. The chain carries TRBV7-2 and TRBJ2-7; 8 bases align to TRBD2. CDR3 length: 14 residues. Germline V gives CDR1 SGHTA, CDR2 FQGNSA. The junction had 6 bases not matched to a gene; V was cut back by 1 base and J by 7 bases. CDR3: CASSLDGRAGEQYF. The CDR3 coding sequence is TGTGCCAGCAGCTTAGACGGGAGGGCAGGTGAGCAGTACTTC.

This clonotype came up many times. The chain links TRBV6-1 to TRBJ2-2; 9 bases are shared with TRBD2. The germline gives CDR1 MNHNS, CDR2 SASEGT. Trimming took 6 bases from V and 4 from J; bases not matched to a gene: 6. CDR3 size: 15 residues. The CDR3 DNA sequence: TGTGCCAGCAGCCGACTAGCGGACCGCACCGGGGAGCTGTTTTTT. Protein: CASSRLADRTGELFF.

There are a few counts of this clonotype. The V call is TRBV7-2, the J call TRBJ2-7; no clear D gene. Trimming removed 5 bases at V and 6 bases at J, with 8 bases between. CDR3 length: 11 residues. The germline V gene has CDR1 SGHTA and CDR2 FQGNSA. The CDR3 protein is CASSTSLEQYF. The CDR3 bases are TGTGCCAGCAGCACCTCCCTCGAGCAGTACTTC.

This clonotype was picked up many times. J is TRBJ2-3 and V is TRBV20-1; perhaps TRBD2 as D (6 bases). The CDR3 runs 15 residues. The germline gives CDR1 DFQATT, CDR2 SNEGSKA (reference sequence). V was trimmed by 4 bases and J by 0 bases, leaving 14 bases between them. CDR3 in DNA: TGCAGTGCTACGCCCAGCGGGTCTAGCACAGATACGCAGTATTTT. This gives the protein CSATPSGSSTDTQYF.

The chain uses TRBV6-5 and TRBJ2-5; TRBD2 matches at 9 bases. Germline values: CDR1 MNHEY, CDR2 SVGAGI. The CDR3 has 16 residues. V lost 0 bases, J lost 4 bases, and 6 bases stayed unmatched. CDR3 coding DNA: TGTGCCAGCAGTTACTCGAATACACTAGCGGGAGAGACCCAGTACTTC. It specifies CASSYSNTLAGETQYF.

This clonotype was detected a few times. The V gene is TRBV12-3 or TRBV12-4, the J gene TRBJ2-3, with 9 bases matching TRBD2. The junction had 5 bases not matched to a gene; V was cut back by 6 bases and J by 4 bases. This CDR3 region has 14 residues. The CDR3 nucleotides are TGTGCCAGCAGCCTTAGCGGGAGACCAGATACGCAGTATTTT. This gives the protein CASSLSGRPDTQYF.

The chain joins TRBV5-4 to TRBJ2-3, with D unresolved. The CDR3 sequence is 13 residues long. CDR1 and CDR2 (germline): SGHNT, YYREEE (reference sequence). Between the trimmed V and J ends, which lost 4 bases and 5 bases, there was a span of 11 bases. The CDR3 DNA reads TGTGCCAGCAGCACTAAAAATGTAGATACGCAGTATTTT. Protein: CASSTKNVDTQYF.

This clonotype appeared many times. CDR3 sequence: CSVEGGRTEAFF. The CDR3 coding sequence is TGCAGCGTTGAGGGTGGGAGGACTGAAGCTTTCTTT. The gene calls are TRBV29-1 and TRBJ1-1, with D hard to call. The V and J ends lost 3 bases and 5 bases respectively, with 10 bases between them. CDR3 length equals 12 residues. Looked up from germline, CDR1 is SQVTM and CDR2 is ANQGSEA.

This sequence joins TRBV12-3 or TRBV12-4 and TRBJ1-1, with TRBD1 matching 7 bases. The CDR3 totals 15 residues. Germline trimming cut 0 bases from V and 4 bases from J; bases unmatched to any gene: 5. The CDR3 region has the DNA TGTGCCAGCAGTTTAGCAGGGGGCGGGGTCACTGAAGCTTTCTTT. Amino acids: CASSLAGGGVTEAFF.

This clonotype was found many times. The rearrangement joins TRBV20-1 to TRBJ2-3; D is possibly TRBD1 or TRBD2 (5 bases each). Trimming took 6 bases from V and 0 from J, leaving 16 bases between them. CDR1 DFQATT and CDR2 SNEGSKA come from the germline V gene (reference sequence). The CDR3 has 15 residues. CDR3 nucleotide sequence: TGCAGTGCACCCGGAGGACAAACTAGCACAGATACGCAGTATTTT. It translates to CSAPGGQTSTDTQYF.

The rearrangement links TRBV18 to TRBJ2-7; TRBD1 agrees at 7 bases. CDR3 length: 12 amino acids. V lost 5 bases to trimming and J lost 5 bases; unmatched junction nucleotides: 3. The germline V gene encodes CDR1 KGHSH and CDR2 LQKENI. Here the CDR3 reads CASSSQGDEQYF. DNA for the CDR3: TGTGCCAGCTCATCCCAGGGGGACGAGCAGTACTTC.

This clonotype was seen a handful of times. The CDR3 DNA reads TGCAGCGCCGGGACAGGGGGCATCAATGAGCAGTTCTTC. It yields the protein CSAGTGGINEQFF. This chain joins TRBV29-1 and TRBJ2-1, with 12 bases identical to TRBD1. The CDR3 extends over 13 amino acids. V gave up 7 bases and J gave up 6 bases; unmatched junction bases: 4. CDR1 SQVTM and CDR2 ANQGSEA come from the germline V gene.

The rearrangement joins TRBV11-2 to TRBJ2-1; D is possibly TRBD1 (6 bases). Looked up from germline, CDR1 is SGHAT and CDR2 is FQNNGV. The CDR3 length is 15 residues. The V gene lost 4 bases and the J gene lost 9 bases, with 19 bases spanning the gap. CDR3 DNA: TGTGCCAGCAGCTCGATAGGGGGAGTGCCTAGTGAGCAGTTCTTC. The encoded protein is CASSSIGGVPSEQFF.

The chain is built from TRBV28 and TRBJ2-1; D perhaps matches TRBD2 (6 bases). With 8 bases removed from V and 14 bases from J, the gap between germline ends came to 25 bases. This CDR3 contains 14 residues. Germline lookup yields CDR1 MDHEN and CDR2 SYDVKM. The CDR3 nucleotides read TGTGCCAGCGGAGGTGGTGCTAGCGCTCGAGGAGAGTTCTTC. It encodes CASGGGASARGEFF.

Concerning this clonotype itself: One end of the junction varies from germline; a read error may be responsible. In DNA, the CDR3 is TGCTGTGCTGCACCCTCCTCGGGAAAGCAGTTCTTC. The encoded protein is CCAAPSSGKQFF. The chain couples TRBV20-1 to TRBJ2-1, with a possible D match to TRBD2 (5 bases). The CDR3 is 12 amino acids. Germline CDR1 DFQATT, CDR2 SNEGSKA (reference sequence).

The genes are TRBV6-6 and TRBJ2-5; a possible D gene is TRBD1 (5 bases). The germline V gene encodes CDR1 MNHNY and CDR2 SVGAGI (reference sequence). V was cut by 7 bases and J by 5 bases, with 14 bases left in between. The CDR3 loop spans 13 amino acids. The CDR3 bases are TGTGCCAGCACCCCTGGGCCAGGGGAGACCCAGTACTTC. Translation gives CASTPGPGETQYF.

In this sample, this clonotype turned up many times. This chain uses TRBV12-3 or TRBV12-4 with TRBJ1-1; D ambiguous. V shed 7 bases and J shed 2 bases, with 14 bases lying between them. The CDR3 is 14 residues long. In DNA, the CDR3 is TGTGCCAGCACCAAGACGGGCGTTAACACTGAAGCTTTCTTT. The encoded protein is CASTKTGVNTEAFF.

The chain carries TRBV10-3 and TRBJ2-2; perhaps TRBD2 as D (6 bases). V shed 7 bases and J shed 3 bases, with 12 bases lying between them. The CDR3 extends over 14 amino acids. Germline V gives CDR1 ENHRY, CDR2 SYGVKD. CDR3 sequence: CAITGGADTGELFF. For the CDR3, the DNA is TGTGCCATCACCGGGGGAGCGGACACCGGGGAGCTGTTTTTT.

This clonotype was found a few times. The rearrangement joins TRBV11-1 to TRBJ1-2, with 10 positions matching TRBD1. The V gene end was trimmed by 5 bases and the J gene end by 4 bases; junction bases not matched to a gene: 16. This CDR3 region has 18 residues. CDR1 is SGHAT and CDR2 is FQDESV in the germline V gene (reference sequence). CDR3 DNA: TGTGCCAGCAGCCCGCAGACAGGGGGCGTCTCGGTCGGCTATGGCTACACCTTC. Its protein is CASSPQTGGVSVGYGYTF.